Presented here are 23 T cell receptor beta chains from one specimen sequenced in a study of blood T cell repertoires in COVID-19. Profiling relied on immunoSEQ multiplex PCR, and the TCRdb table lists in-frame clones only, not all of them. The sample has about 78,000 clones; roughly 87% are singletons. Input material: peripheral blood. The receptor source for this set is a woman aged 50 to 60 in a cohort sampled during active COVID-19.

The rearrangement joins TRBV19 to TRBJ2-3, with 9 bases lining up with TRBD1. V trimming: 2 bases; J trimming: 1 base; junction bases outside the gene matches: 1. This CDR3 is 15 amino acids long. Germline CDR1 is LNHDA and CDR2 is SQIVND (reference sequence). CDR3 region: CASSIRQGGTDTQYF. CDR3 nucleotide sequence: TGTGCCAGTAGTATACGACAGGGGGGCACAGATACGCAGTATTTT.

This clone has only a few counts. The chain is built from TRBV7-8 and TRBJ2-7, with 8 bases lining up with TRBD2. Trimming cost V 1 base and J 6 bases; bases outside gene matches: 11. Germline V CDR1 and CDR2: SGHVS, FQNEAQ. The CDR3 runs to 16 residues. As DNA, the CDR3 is TGTGCCAGCAGCTTAGGGGTGGGACTAGGGGGTCTCGAGCAGTACTTC. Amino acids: CASSLGVGLGGLEQYF. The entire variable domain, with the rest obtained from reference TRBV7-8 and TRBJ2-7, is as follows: GAGVSQSPRYKVAKRGQDVALRCDPISGHVSLFWYQQALGQGPEFLTYFQNEAQLDKSGLPSDRFFAERPEGSVSTLKIQRTQQEDSAVYLCASSLGVGLGGLEQYFGPGTRLTVT.

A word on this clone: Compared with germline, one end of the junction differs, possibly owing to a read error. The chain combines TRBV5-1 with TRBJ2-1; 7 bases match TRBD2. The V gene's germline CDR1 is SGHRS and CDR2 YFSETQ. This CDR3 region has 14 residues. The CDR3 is CASSLVFQREDLVF. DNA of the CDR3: TGCGCCAGCAGCTTGGTGTTCCAGCGGGAAGATTTAGTCTTC.

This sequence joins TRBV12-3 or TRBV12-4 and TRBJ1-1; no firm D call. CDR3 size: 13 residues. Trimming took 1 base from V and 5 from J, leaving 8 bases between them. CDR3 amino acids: CASSLGAGTEAFF. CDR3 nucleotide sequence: TGTGCCAGCAGTTTAGGGGCGGGGACTGAAGCTTTCTTT.

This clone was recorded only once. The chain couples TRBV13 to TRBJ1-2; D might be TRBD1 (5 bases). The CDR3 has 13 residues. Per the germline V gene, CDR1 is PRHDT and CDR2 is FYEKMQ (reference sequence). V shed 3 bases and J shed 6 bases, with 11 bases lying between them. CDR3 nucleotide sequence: TGTGCCAGCAGCTTTCCCCAGGGCGATGGCTACACCTTC. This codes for CASSFPQGDGYTF.

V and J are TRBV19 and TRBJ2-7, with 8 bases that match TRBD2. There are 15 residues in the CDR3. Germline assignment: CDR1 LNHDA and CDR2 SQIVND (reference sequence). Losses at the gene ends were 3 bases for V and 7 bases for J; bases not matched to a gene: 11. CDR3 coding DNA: TGTGCCAGTAGTATGGGTGGAGGACTAGCACAGGAGCAGTACTTC. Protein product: CASSMGGGLAQEQYF.

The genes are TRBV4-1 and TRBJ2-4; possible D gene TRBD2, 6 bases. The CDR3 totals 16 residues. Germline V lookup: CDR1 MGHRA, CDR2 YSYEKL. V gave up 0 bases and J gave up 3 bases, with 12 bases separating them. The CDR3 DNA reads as TGCGCCAGCAGCCAAGACCCCGGAGGGATCAAAAACATTCAGTACTTC. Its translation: CASSQDPGGIKNIQYF.

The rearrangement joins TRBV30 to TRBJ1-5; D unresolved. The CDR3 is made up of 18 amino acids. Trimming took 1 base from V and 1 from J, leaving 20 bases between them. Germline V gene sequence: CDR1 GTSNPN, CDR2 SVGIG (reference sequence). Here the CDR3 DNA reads TGTGCCTGGAGTGATAGTTGGACTGACGGGAAGAGCAATCAGCCCCAGCATTTT. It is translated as CAWSDSWTDGKSNQPQHF. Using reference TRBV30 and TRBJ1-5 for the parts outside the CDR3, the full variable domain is SQTIHQWPATLVQPVGSPLSLECTVEGTSNPNLYWYRQAAGRGLQLLFYSVGIGQISSEVPQNLSASRPQDRQFILSSKKLLLSDSGFYLCAWSDSWTDGKSNQPQHFGDGTRLSIL.

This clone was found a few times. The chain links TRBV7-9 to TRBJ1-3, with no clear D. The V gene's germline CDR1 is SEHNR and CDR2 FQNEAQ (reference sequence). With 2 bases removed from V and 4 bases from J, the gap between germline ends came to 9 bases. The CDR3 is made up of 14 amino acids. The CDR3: CASSLPEAGNTIYF. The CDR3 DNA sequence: TGTGCCAGCAGCTTACCCGAGGCAGGAAACACCATATATTTT.

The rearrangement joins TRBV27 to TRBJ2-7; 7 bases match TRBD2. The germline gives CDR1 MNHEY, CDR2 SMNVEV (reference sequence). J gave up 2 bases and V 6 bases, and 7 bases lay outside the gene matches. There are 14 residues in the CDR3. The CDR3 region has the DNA TGTGCCAGCAGCAAGGGGAGGGGAGCCTACGAGCAGTACTTC. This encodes CASSKGRGAYEQYF.

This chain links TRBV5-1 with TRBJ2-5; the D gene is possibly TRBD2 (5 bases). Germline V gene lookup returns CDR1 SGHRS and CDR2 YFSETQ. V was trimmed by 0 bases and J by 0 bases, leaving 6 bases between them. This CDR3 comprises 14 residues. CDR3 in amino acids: CASSLGGYQETQYF. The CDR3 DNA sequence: TGCGCCAGCAGCTTGGGAGGGTACCAAGAGACCCAGTACTTC. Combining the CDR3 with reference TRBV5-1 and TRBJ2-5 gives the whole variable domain KAGVTQTPRYLIKTRGQQVTLSCSPISGHRSVSWYQQTPGQGLQFLFEYFSETQRNKGNFPGRFSGRQFSNSRSEMNVSTLELGDSALYLCASSLGGYQETQYFGPGTRLLVL.

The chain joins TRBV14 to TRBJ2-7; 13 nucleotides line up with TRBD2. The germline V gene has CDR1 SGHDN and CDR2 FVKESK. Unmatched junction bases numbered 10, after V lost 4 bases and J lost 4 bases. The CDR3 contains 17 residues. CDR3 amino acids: CASSPRRTSGSVYEQYF. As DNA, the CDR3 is TGTGCCAGCAGCCCACGACGGACTAGCGGGAGTGTTTACGAGCAGTACTTC.

The CDR3 spells CASSLAAGGNSYEQYF. CDR3 bases: TGCGCCAGCAGCTTGGCGGCAGGGGGGAACTCCTACGAGCAGTACTTC. The chain joins TRBV5-1 to TRBJ2-7; perhaps TRBD1 as D (7 bases). The CDR3 contains 16 residues. V was clipped by 0 bases and J by 0 bases, with 13 bases between them. Per the germline V gene, CDR1 is SGHRS and CDR2 is YFSETQ.

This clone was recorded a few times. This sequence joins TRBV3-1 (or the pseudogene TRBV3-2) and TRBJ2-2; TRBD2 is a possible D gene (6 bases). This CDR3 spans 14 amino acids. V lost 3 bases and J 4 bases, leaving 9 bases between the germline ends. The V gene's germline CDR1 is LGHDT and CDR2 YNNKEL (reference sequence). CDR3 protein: CASSHKLATGELFF. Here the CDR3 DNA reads TGTGCCAGCAGCCATAAACTAGCCACCGGGGAGCTGTTTTTT.

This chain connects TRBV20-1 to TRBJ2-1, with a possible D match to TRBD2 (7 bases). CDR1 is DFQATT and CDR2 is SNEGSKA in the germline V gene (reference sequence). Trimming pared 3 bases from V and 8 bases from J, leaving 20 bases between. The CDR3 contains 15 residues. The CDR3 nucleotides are TGCAGTGCTAGTGGGGGGGCGGGAGTTTTACATGAGCAGTTCTTC. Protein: CSASGGAGVLHEQFF.

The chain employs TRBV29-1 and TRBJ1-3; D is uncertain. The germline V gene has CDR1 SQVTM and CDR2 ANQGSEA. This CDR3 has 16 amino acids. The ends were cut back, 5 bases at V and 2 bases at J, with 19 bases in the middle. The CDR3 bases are TGCAGCGTTACCCCCGATGAGGGTGGCGCTGGAAACACCATATATTTT. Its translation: CSVTPDEGGAGNTIYF.

CDR3 bases: TGTGCCAGCTCACCGAGCCCAGGGAACCAGCCCCAGCATTTT. Translated, it gives CASSPSPGNQPQHF. The gene calls are TRBV18 and TRBJ1-5; D perhaps matches TRBD1 (5 bases). Per the germline V gene, CDR1 is KGHSH and CDR2 is LQKENI. Trimming cost V 3 bases and J 7 bases, with 13 bases left between them. This CDR3 has 14 residues.

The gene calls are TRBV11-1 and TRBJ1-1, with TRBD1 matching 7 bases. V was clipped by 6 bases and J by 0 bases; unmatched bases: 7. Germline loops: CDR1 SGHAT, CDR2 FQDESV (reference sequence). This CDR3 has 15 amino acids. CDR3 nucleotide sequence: TGTGCCAGCAGTTCTTCCGGGACAGTGAACACTGAAGCTTTCTTT. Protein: CASSSSGTVNTEAFF.

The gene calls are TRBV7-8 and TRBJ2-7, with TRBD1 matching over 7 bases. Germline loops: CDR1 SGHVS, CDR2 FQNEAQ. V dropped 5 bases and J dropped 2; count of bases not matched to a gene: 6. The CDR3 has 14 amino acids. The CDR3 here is CASSPRQGPYEQYF. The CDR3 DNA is TGTGCCAGCAGCCCCCGACAGGGCCCCTACGAGCAGTACTTC.

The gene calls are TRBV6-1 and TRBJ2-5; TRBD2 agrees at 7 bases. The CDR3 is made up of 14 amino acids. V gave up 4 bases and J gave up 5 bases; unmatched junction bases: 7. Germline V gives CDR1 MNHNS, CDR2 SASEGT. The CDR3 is CASSVRLAGETQYF. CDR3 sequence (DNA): TGTGCCAGCAGTGTCCGACTAGCTGGGGAGACCCAGTACTTC.

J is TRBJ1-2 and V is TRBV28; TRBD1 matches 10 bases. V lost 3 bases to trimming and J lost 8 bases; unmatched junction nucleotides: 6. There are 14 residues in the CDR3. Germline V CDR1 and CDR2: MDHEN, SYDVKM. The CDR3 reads CASSLPGTGVGYTF. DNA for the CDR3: TGTGCCAGCAGTTTGCCGGGGACAGGGGTCGGCTACACCTTC.

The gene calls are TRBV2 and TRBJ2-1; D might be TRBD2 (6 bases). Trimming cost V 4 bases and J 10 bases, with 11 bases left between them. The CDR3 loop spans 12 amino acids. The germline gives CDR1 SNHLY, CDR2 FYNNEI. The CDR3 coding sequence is TGTGCCAGCAGTGCCGTAGGAGGGGAGCAGTTCTTC. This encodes CASSAVGGEQFF.

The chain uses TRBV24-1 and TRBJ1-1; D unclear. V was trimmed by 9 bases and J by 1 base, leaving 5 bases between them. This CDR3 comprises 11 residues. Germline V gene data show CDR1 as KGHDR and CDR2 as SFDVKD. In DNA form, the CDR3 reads TGTGCCACCCCCCAGAACACTGAAGCTTTCTTT. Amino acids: CATPQNTEAFF.